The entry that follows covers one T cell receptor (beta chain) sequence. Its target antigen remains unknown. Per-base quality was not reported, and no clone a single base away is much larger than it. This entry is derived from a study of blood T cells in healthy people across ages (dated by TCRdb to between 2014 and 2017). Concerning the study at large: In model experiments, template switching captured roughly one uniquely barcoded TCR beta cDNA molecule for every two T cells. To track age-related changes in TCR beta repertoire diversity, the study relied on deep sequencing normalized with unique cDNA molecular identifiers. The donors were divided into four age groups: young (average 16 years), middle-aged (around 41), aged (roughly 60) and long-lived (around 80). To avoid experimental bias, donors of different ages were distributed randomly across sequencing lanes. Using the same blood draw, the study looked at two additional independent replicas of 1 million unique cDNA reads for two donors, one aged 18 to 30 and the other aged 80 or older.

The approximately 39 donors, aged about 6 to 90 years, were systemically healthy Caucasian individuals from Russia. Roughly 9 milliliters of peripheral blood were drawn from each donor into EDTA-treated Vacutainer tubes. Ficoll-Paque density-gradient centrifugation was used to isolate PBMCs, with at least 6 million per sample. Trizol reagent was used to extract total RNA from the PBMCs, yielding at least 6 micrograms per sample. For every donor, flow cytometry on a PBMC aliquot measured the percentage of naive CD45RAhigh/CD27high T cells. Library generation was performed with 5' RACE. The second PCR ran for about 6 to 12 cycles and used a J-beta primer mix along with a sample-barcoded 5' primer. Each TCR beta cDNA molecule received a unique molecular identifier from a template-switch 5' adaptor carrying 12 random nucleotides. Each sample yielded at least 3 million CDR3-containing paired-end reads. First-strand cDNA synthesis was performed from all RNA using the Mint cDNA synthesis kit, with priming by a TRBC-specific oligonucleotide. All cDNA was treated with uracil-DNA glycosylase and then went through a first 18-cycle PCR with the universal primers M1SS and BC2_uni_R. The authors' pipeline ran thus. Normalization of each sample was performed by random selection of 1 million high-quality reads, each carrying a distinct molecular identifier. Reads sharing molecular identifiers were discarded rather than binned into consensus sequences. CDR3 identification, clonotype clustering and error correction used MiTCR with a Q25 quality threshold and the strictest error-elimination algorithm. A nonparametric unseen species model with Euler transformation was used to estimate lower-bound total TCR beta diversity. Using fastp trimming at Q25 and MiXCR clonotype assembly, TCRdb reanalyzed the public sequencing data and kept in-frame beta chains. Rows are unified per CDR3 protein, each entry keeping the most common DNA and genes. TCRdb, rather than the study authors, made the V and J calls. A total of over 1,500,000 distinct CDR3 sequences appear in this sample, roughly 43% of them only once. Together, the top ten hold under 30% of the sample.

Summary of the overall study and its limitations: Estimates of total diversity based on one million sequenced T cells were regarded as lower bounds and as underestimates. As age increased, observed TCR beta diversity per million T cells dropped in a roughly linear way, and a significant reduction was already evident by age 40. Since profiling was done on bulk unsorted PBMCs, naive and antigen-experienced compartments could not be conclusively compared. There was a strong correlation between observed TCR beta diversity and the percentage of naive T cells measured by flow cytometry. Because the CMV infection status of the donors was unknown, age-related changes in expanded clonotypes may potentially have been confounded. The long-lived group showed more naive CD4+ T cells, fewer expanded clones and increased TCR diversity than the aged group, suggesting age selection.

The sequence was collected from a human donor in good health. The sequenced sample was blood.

CDR3 protein: CASSYDRANQPQHF. DNA sequence: TGTGCCAGCAGTTACGACAGGGCGAATCAGCCCCAGCATTTT. The V gene is TRBV12-3 or TRBV12-4 and the J gene is TRBJ1-5; 7 central nucleotides agree with TRBD1. The CDR3 sequence holds 14 residues, the cysteine and phenylalanine included. The DNA shown is the 42-base CDR3, in frame from base 1. Unmatched junction bases come to 4, with V trimmed by 4 bases and J by 4 bases.